This TCR beta chain was recorded in a study of long-term antiretroviral therapy in people with HIV. Study-wide points: Clones that had undergone expansion before ART prevailed in the repertoire throughout all time points. ART was followed by higher diversity that remained below transplant donor controls.

Germline loops: CDR1 SQVTM, CDR2 ANQGSEA. V lost 0 bases to trimming and J lost 7 bases, with 10 bases between them. This CDR3 region has 12 residues. In regard to this clone: What it recognizes is unknown.

Every participant with HIV received treatment in the United States. Samples were assayed with immunoSEQ v3.0 at survey level. Generated by immunoSEQ multiplex PCR, the TCRdb table keeps only in-frame clones and is missing some. In the table there are some 33,000 clones, around 80% of which are singletons. V and J are TRBV29-1 and TRBJ2-7, with D possibly TRBD2 on 5 matching bases. The sequences come from unsorted PBMCs, collected 0.6 years after starting antiretroviral therapy. This TCR came from a man between 18 and 29 years old with HIV. The CDR3 sequence: CSVEDTGEEQYF. CDR3 in DNA: TGCAGCGTTGAAGATACCGGGGAGGAGCAGTACTTC.